Sequencing of this T cell receptor (beta chain) was carried out in a study of T cell responses to AZD1222 COVID-19 vaccine. CDR1 GTSNPN and CDR2 SVGIG come from the germline V gene (reference sequence). The CDR3 consists of 12 residues. Trimming removed 7 bases from V and 4 bases from J, with 13 bases in between. Study outcomes and limitations: Spike-wide vaccine-associated CD4 TCRs dominated at 160-218 and 743-854. AZD1222 recipients seropositive at baseline numbered only 6 or 7. Clonal diversity was possibly underestimated, and white British individuals and females predominated among donors. An increase in Spike-specific TCR breadth and depth was observed after two AZD1222 doses.

A word on this clone: The antigen is unknown.

Assay used: immunoSEQ multiplex PCR; TCRdb lists only in-frame clones, some missing. The sample consists of about 100,000 clones, around 87% of them appearing once. The receptor comes from an adult in good health. The material was peripheral blood, obtained on day 0 of MenACWY control vaccination. The chain links TRBV30 to TRBJ1-1; D is unclear. The CDR3, as DNA: TGTGCCTCGGGTAGGGAGGGCACTGAAGCTTTCTTT. Protein product: CASGREGTEAFF.